This TCR beta chain was sequenced for a study of cytomegalovirus exposure and HLA in healthy donors. The PCR contained 60 Vbeta and 13 Jbeta primers. TCRdb's copy holds only in-frame clones and misses some; the assay was immunoSEQ multiplex PCR. Here the sample spans roughly 120,000 clones, 15% being singletons. This clone was found a few times. Sequences were obtained from PBMCs. The sequence came from a woman younger than 35 in good health and CMV-seronegative.

This CDR3 reads CASRGAGNRQPQHF. For the CDR3, the DNA is TGTGCCAGCAGGGGCGCGGGGAATCGACAGCCCCAGCATTTT. The V call is TRBV6-5, the J call TRBJ1-5; D uncertain. Germline V gene sequence: CDR1 MNHEY, CDR2 SVGAGI. Between the trimmed V and J ends, which lost 6 bases and 7 bases, there was a span of 16 bases. The CDR3 consists of 14 residues.